The T cell receptor beta chain under discussion was sequenced for a study of shared clonotypes between healthy human individuals. Looking at the study overall: Researchers drew samples from two women and three men aged 18 to 49. Plates per donor: three CD4 naive, three CD4 memory, two CD8 naive, one CD8 memory. Study-wide findings and caveats: Naive CD4 clonotypes overlapped across a few donors at about 5%.

CDR1 is SGHAT and CDR2 is FQNNGV in the germline V gene. V gave up 3 bases and J gave up 4 bases, with 22 bases separating them. The CDR3 runs 17 residues. Comments on this clone: No antigen is known for it.

Each cell subset's genomic DNA was divided evenly among several immunoSEQ plates. TCRdb keeps only in-frame clones here, not all; method: immunoSEQ multiplex PCR. The profile shows 2 million to 2.5 million clones, under 97% of them singletons. V is TRBV11-2 and J is TRBJ2-7; the D gene is possibly TRBD2 (6 bases). Material: naive CD4+ T cells sorted from blood. Subset meaning: CD45RA+ positively selected. The TCR sequence derives from a man between 18 and 35 years old in good health. The CDR3 bases are TGTGCCAGCAGCTTCGGGACTTATCTAGCCGTCGTTTACGAGCAGTACTTC. The encoded protein is CASSFGTYLAVVYEQYF. Looking up the rest from reference TRBV11-2 and TRBJ2-7 gives the full variable domain: EAGVAQSPRYKIIEKRQSVAFWCNPISGHATLYWYQQILGQGPKLLIQFQNNGVVDDSQLPKDRFSAERLKGVDSTLKIQPAKLEDSAVYLCASSFGTYLAVVYEQYFGPGTRLTVT.